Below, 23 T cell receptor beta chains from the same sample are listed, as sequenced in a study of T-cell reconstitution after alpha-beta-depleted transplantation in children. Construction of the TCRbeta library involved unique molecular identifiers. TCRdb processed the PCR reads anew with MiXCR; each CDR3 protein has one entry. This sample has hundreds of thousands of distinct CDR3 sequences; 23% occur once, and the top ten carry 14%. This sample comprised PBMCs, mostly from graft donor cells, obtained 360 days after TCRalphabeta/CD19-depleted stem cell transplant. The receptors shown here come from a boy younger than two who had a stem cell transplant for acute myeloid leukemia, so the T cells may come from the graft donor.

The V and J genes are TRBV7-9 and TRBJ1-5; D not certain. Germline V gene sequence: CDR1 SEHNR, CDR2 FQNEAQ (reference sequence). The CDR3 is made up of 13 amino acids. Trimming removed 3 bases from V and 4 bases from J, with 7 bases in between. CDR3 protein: CASSFEDNQPQHF. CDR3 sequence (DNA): TGTGCCAGCAGCTTTGAAGATAATCAGCCCCAGCATTTT.

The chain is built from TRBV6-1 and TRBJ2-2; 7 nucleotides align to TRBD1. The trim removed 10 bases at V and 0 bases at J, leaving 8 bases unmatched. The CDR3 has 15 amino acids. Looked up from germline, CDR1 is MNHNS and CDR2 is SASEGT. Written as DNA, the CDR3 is TGTGCCACCGCCCCCGGGACAGCGAACACCGGGGAGCTGTTTTTT. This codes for CATAPGTANTGELFF.

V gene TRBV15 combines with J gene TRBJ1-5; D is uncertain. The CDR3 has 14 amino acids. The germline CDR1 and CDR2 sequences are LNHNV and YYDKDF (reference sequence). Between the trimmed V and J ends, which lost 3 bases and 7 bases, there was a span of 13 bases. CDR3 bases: TGTGCCACCAGCAGCCACATGGACGGACAGCCCCAGCATTTT. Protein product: CATSSHMDGQPQHF.

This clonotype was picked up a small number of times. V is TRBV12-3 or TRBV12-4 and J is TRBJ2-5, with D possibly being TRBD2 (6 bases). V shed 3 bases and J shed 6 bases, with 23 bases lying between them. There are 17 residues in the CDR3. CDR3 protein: CASSFPLGGDSAKTQYF. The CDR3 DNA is TGTGCCAGCAGTTTTCCGCTCGGGGGAGATTCTGCTAAGACCCAGTACTTC.

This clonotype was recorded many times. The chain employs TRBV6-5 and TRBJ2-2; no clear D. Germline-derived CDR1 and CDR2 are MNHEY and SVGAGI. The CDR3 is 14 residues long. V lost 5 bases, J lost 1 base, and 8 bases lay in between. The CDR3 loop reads CASSPLENTGELFF. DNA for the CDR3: TGTGCCAGCAGTCCCCTAGAGAACACCGGGGAGCTGTTTTTT.

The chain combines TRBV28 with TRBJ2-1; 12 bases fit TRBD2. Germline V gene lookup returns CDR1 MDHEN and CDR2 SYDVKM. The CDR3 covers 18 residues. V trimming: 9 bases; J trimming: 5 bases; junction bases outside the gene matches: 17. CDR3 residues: CARGSALTSGGSNNEQFF. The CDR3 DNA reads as TGTGCCAGGGGCTCCGCCCTAACTAGCGGGGGGTCTAACAATGAGCAGTTCTTC.

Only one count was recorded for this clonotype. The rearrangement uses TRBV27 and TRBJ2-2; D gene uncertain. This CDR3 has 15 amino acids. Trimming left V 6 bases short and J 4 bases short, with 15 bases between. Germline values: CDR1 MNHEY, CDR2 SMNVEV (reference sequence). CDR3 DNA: TGTGCCAGCAGCTCCGAATTGAGGACCACCGGGGAGCTGTTTTTT. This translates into CASSSELRTTGELFF.

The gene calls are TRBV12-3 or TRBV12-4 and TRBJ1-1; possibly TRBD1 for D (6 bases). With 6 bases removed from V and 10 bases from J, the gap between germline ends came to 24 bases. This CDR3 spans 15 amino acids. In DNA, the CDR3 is TGTGCCAGCAGCCCAACAGGGCGAGAAGGTTTTGGAGCTTTCTTT. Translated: CASSPTGREGFGAFF.

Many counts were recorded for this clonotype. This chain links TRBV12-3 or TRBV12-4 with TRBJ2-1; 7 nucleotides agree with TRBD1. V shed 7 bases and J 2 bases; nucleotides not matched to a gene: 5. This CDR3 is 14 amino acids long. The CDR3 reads CASNPGTAYNEQFF. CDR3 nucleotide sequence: TGTGCCAGCAATCCCGGGACAGCCTACAATGAGCAGTTCTTC.

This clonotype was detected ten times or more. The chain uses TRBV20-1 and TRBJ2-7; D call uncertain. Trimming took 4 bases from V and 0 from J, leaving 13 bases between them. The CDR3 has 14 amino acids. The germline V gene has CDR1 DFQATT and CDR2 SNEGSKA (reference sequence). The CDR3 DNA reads TGCAGTGCTAAGTCCGTAAGGAGCTCCTACGAGCAGTACTTC. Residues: CSAKSVRSSYEQYF.

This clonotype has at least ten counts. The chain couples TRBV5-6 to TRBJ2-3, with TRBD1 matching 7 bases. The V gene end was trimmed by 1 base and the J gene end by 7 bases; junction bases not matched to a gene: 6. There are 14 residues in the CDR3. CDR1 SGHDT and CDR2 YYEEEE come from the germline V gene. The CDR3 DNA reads TGTGCCAGCAGCTTGCGAGGGGGCAGATATACGCAGTATTTT. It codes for CASSLRGGRYTQYF.

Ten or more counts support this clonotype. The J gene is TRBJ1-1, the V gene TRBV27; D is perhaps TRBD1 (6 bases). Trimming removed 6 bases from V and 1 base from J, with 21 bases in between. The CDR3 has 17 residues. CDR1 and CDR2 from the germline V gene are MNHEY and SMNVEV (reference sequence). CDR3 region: CASRTTGRKGENTEAFF. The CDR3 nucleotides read TGTGCCAGCAGGACGACAGGTCGGAAGGGGGAGAACACTGAAGCTTTCTTT.

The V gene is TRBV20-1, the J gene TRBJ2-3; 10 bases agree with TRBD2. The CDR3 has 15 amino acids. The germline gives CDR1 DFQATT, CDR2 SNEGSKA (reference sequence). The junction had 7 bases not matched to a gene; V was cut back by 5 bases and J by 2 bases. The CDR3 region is CSARTSGWATDTQYF. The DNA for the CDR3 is TGCAGTGCTCGGACTAGCGGATGGGCCACAGATACGCAGTATTTT.

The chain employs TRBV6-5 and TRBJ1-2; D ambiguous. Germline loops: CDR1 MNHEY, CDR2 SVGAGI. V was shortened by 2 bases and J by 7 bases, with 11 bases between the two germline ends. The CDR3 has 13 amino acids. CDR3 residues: CASSYEGVGGYTF. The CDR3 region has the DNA TGTGCCAGCAGTTACGAGGGAGTTGGTGGCTACACCTTC.

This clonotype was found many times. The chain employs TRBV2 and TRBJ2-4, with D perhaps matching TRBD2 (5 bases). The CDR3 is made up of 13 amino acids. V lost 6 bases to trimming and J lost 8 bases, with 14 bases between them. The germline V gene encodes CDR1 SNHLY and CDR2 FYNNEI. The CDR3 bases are TGTGCCAGCAGGCCCTGGACCGGGGACATTCAGTACTTC. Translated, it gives CASRPWTGDIQYF.

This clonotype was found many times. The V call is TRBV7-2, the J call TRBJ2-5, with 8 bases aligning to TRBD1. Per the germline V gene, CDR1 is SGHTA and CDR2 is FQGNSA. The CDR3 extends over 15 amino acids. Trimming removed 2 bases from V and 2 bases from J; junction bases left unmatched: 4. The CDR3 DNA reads TGTGCCAGCAGCTTAAGCAGGGGGCAGCAAGAGACCCAGTACTTC. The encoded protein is CASSLSRGQQETQYF.

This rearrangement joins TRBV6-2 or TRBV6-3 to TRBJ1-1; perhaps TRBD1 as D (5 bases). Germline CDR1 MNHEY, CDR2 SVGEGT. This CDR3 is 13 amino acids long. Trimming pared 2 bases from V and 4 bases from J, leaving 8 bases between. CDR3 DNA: TGTGCCAGCAGTTACAACGGGGGCACTGAAGCTTTCTTT. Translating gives CASSYNGGTEAFF.

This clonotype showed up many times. The CDR3, as DNA: TGTGCCAGCAGCTGGCGGGGGGGGTTTACAGATACGCAGTATTTT. Its translation is CASSWRGGFTDTQYF. The V gene is TRBV7-9, the J gene TRBJ2-3; 9 nucleotides agree with TRBD2. The V and J ends lost 4 bases and 3 bases, in that order; junction bases with no gene match: 5. The V gene's germline CDR1 is SEHNR and CDR2 FQNEAQ (reference sequence). The CDR3 length is 15 residues.

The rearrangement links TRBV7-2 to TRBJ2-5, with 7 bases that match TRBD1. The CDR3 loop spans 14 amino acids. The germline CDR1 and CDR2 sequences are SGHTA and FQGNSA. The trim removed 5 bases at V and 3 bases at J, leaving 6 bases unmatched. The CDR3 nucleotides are TGTGCCAGCAGCGGAACGGGACAGAAAGAGACCCAGTACTTC. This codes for CASSGTGQKETQYF.

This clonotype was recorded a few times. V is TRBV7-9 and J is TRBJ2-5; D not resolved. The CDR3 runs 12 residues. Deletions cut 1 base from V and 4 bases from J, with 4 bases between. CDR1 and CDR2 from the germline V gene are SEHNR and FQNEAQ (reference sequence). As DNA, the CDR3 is TGTGCCAGCAGCTTAGACGTAGAGACCCAGTACTTC. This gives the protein CASSLDVETQYF.

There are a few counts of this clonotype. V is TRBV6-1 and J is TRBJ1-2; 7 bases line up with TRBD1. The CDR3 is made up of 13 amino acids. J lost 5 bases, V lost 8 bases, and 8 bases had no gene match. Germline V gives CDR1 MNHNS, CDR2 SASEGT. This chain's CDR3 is CASCRDRAYGYTF. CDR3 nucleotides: TGTGCCAGCTGCCGGGACAGAGCATATGGCTACACCTTC.

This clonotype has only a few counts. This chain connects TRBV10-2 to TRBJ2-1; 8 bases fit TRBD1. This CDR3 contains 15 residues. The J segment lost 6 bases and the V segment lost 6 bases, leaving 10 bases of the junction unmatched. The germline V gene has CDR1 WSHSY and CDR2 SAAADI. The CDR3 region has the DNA TGCGCCAGCAGCCTAACTGCTACAGGGGGCAATGAGCAGTTCTTC. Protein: CASSLTATGGNEQFF.

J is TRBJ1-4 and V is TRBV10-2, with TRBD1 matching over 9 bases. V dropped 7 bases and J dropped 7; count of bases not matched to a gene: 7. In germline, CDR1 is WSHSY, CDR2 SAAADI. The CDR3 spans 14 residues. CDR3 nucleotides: TGCGCCAGCATGAGGACAGGGGCGGGTGAAAAACTGTTTTTT. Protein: CASMRTGAGEKLFF.